This passage covers 31 T cell receptor beta chains from one sample sequenced in a study of monozygotic twins with inflammatory bowel disease. TCRdb reanalyzed the 5' RACE reads, giving one entry per CDR3 protein sequence and no DNA. Its table lists some 400,000 distinct CDR3 sequences. Material: blood. These receptors were obtained from a human donor with ulcerative colitis or Crohn's disease, or a healthy co-twin of an affected twin (not recorded which).

The chain employs TRBV20-1 and TRBJ2-3; lacking DNA, the TRBD1 call made by TCRdb goes unchecked. The CDR3 runs to 14 residues. From germline, CDR1 is DFQATT and CDR2 SNEGSKA (reference sequence). This CDR3 reads CSATDVRGRDTQYF.

The chain recombines TRBV7-2 with TRBJ1-1. CDR3 length: 16 residues. Germline CDR1 is SGHTA and CDR2 is FQGNSA. The CDR3 sequence is CASSLRDTSLRAEAFF. The whole variable domain, remainder taken from reference TRBV7-2 and TRBJ1-1, is GAGVSQSPSNKVTEKGKDVELRCDPISGHTALYWYRQSLGQGLEFLIYFQGNSAPDKSGLPSDRFSAERTGGSVSTLTIQRTQQEDSAVYLCASSLRDTSLRAEAFFGQGTRLTVV.

This chain links TRBV5-1 with TRBJ2-3; TCRdb proposes TRBD1, but this gene call is untestable without DNA. CDR1 SGHRS and CDR2 YFSETQ come from the germline V gene. The CDR3 is 14 residues long. This chain's CDR3 is CASRRRPEEGTQYF.

The chain carries TRBV4-1 and TRBJ2-1; absent DNA, TCRdb's TRBD2 call cannot be checked. The CDR3 spans 16 residues. CDR1 is MGHRA and CDR2 is YSYEKL in the germline V gene. CDR3: CASSQGKPPNYNEQFF.

The chain couples TRBV4-3 to TRBJ2-5; the TCRdb call, TRBD2, lacks DNA for checking. This CDR3 is 16 amino acids long. Germline CDR1 reads LGHNA; CDR2 reads YSLEER. The CDR3 here is CARRMVAGGPEETQYF.

V and J are TRBV14 and TRBJ1-2; TCRdb lists TRBD1, though no DNA is available to test this call. The CDR3 consists of 17 residues. Per germline, CDR1 SGHDN and CDR2 FVKESK. The CDR3 loop reads CASSIGYGTGPGYGYTF.

The V and J genes are TRBV11-2 and TRBJ1-6; checking the TCRdb D call of TRBD1 is not possible without DNA. CDR1 and CDR2 (germline): SGHAT, FQNNGV. This CDR3 is 15 amino acids long. The CDR3 protein is CASSLDRASNSPLHF.

The chain uses TRBV20-1 and TRBJ1-1; TCRdb's D gene call, TRBD1, goes unchecked for lack of DNA. The V gene's germline CDR1 is DFQATT and CDR2 SNEGSKA (reference sequence). The CDR3 consists of 15 residues. The CDR3 sequence: CSASSQGAVNTEAFF.

V usage is TRBV11-2 and J usage is TRBJ2-1; the D gene TCRdb calls, TRBD2, cannot be checked with no DNA. This CDR3 contains 15 residues. Germline CDR1 is SGHAT and CDR2 is FQNNGV. The CDR3 reads CASTTGTSVDNEQFF.

The chain links TRBV29-1 to TRBJ2-7; TCRdb calls TRBD1, which cannot be checked without DNA. Germline CDR1 and CDR2: SQVTM and ANQGSEA. CDR3 length: 17 amino acids. CDR3 sequence: CSVIGRPRTKGIYEQYF.

The V and J genes are TRBV29-1 and TRBJ2-7; the TCRdb call, TRBD1, lacks DNA for checking. Germline values: CDR1 SQVTM, CDR2 ANQGSEA. CDR3 size: 14 residues. CDR3 sequence reads: CSAGADRGRYEQYF.

The V gene is TRBV9, the J gene TRBJ1-3. Germline V gene data show CDR1 as SGDLS and CDR2 as YYNGEE. The CDR3 runs 15 residues. The CDR3 sequence is CASTKRSGSGNTIYF.

The rearrangement joins TRBV5-1 to TRBJ1-1; TCRdb names TRBD1, which stays unverified in the absence of DNA. The CDR3 has 13 residues. Germline V gene data show CDR1 as SGHRS and CDR2 as YFSETQ. CDR3 loop: CASSSTGATEAFF.

The chain has TRBV5-1 and TRBJ2-7; there is no DNA to check the TCRdb D call of TRBD1. The CDR3 consists of 15 residues. Germline V gives CDR1 SGHRS, CDR2 YFSETQ. CDR3 amino acids: CASSLIVTGQSEQYF.

The V and J genes are TRBV7-2 and TRBJ1-4; absent DNA, TCRdb's TRBD1 call cannot be checked. This CDR3 has 14 residues. CDR1 and CDR2 from the germline V gene are SGHTA and FQGNSA. CDR3 in amino acids: CASSLATGNEKLFF. Drawing the rest from reference TRBV7-2 and TRBJ1-4, the complete variable domain is GAGVSQSPSNKVTEKGKDVELRCDPISGHTALYWYRQSLGQGLEFLIYFQGNSAPDKSGLPSDRFSAERTGGSVSTLTIQRTQQEDSAVYLCASSLATGNEKLFFGSGTQLSVL.

The chain recombines TRBV20-1 with TRBJ1-2. CDR3 length: 12 amino acids. Germline loops: CDR1 DFQATT, CDR2 SNEGSKA (reference sequence). The CDR3 loop is CSALQANYGYTF.

V gene TRBV14 combines with J gene TRBJ1-4; with no DNA, the TCRdb D assignment of TRBD1 cannot be verified. The CDR3 loop spans 14 amino acids. Per germline, CDR1 SGHDN and CDR2 FVKESK. The CDR3 loop is CASSPGQLGEKLFF.

The V and J genes are TRBV5-1 and TRBJ2-7. CDR3 length: 11 residues. The germline V gene has CDR1 SGHRS and CDR2 YFSETQ. CDR3 sequence reads: CASSLAREQYF.

The chain has TRBV11-2 and TRBJ2-5. The CDR3 length is 14 residues. The germline V gene has CDR1 SGHAT and CDR2 FQNNGV. CDR3 in amino acids: CASSLVSDQETQYF.

The V and J genes are TRBV5-1 and TRBJ2-7; the D gene TCRdb calls, TRBD1, cannot be checked with no DNA. Germline V gives CDR1 SGHRS, CDR2 YFSETQ. This CDR3 is 14 amino acids long. CDR3 protein: CASTYDSTSYEQYF.

The V and J genes are TRBV6-4 and TRBJ2-7; lacking DNA, the TRBD1 call made by TCRdb goes unchecked. The CDR3 sequence is 17 residues long. In germline, CDR1 is MRHNA, CDR2 SNTAGT. CDR3 in amino acids: CATIKLDRGSSTYEQYF.

This sequence joins TRBV5-5 and TRBJ2-2; with no DNA, the TCRdb D assignment of TRBD2 cannot be verified. CDR1 is SGHKS, CDR2 YYEKEE, per germline (reference sequence). This CDR3 is 15 amino acids long. CDR3 residues: CASSPPRTHTGELFF. The whole variable domain, remainder taken from reference TRBV5-5 and TRBJ2-2, is DAGVTQSPTHLIKTRGQQVTLRCSPISGHKSVSWYQQVLGQGPQFIFQYYEKEERGRGNFPDRFSARQFPNYSSELNVNALLLGDSALYLCASSPPRTHTGELFFGEGSRLTVL.

The chain couples TRBV25-1 to TRBJ2-6; there is no DNA to check the TCRdb D call of TRBD1. The CDR3 runs 16 residues. Germline-derived CDR1 and CDR2 are MGHDK and SYGVNS. The chain's CDR3 is CASSDRTGHGANVLTF.

The rearrangement links TRBV19 to TRBJ1-1. Germline CDR1 is LNHDA and CDR2 is SQIVND (reference sequence). The CDR3 has 15 amino acids. The CDR3 loop reads CASKQDPFMNTEAFF.

The gene calls are TRBV7-2 and TRBJ2-2. The CDR3 sequence is 13 residues long. Germline V CDR1 and CDR2: SGHTA, FQGNSA. The CDR3: CASRQPVTGELFF.

The J gene is TRBJ2-3, the V gene TRBV7-3; no DNA is available, so the TRBD1 call from TCRdb remains unchecked. From germline, CDR1 is SGHTA and CDR2 FQGTGA. CDR3 length: 15 amino acids. The CDR3 sequence: CASSLGQGPGDTQYF.

The chain uses TRBV20-1 and TRBJ1-3; TCRdb picks TRBD1, but there is no DNA to check that call. CDR1 and CDR2 (germline): DFQATT, SNEGSKA (reference sequence). This CDR3 is built from 18 residues. The CDR3 protein is CSARGVLGHKDSGNTIYF.

The rearrangement links TRBV10-3 to TRBJ1-1; TCRdb proposes TRBD1, but this gene call is untestable without DNA. Germline CDR1 ENHRY, CDR2 SYGVKD. CDR3 length equals 15 residues. The chain's CDR3 is CAIRIKQDMNTEAFF.

V is TRBV7-8 and J is TRBJ2-2. CDR3 size: 14 residues. Looked up from germline, CDR1 is SGHVS and CDR2 is FQNEAQ. The CDR3 sequence is CASSLGASYGELFF.

The chain is built from TRBV12-3 or TRBV12-4 and TRBJ1-1. The length of the CDR3 is 12 residues. This CDR3 reads CASSMGRFRVFF.

The chain joins TRBV3-1 to TRBJ1-1; checking the TCRdb D call of TRBD1 is not possible without DNA. The CDR3 has 11 residues. Per germline, CDR1 LGHDT and CDR2 YNNKEL (reference sequence). The CDR3: CASSQQGGAFF. The variable domain in full, completed from reference TRBV3-1 and TRBJ1-1, reads DTAVSQTPKYLVTQMGNDKSIKCEQNLGHDTMYWYKQDSKKFLKIMFSYNNKELIINETVPNRFSPKSPDKAHLNLHINSLELGDSAVYFCASSQQGGAFFGQGTRLTVV.